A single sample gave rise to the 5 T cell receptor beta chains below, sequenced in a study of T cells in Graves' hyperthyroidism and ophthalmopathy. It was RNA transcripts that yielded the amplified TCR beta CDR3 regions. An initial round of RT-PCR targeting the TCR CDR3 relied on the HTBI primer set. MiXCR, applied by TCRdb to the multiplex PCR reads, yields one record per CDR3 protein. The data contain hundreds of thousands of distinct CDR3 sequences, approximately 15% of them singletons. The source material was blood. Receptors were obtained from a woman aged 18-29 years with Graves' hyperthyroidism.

CDR3 DNA: TGTGCCAGCTGCATGACAGGGACACACGAGCAGTTCTTC. Amino acids: CASCMTGTHEQFF. V usage is TRBV7-2 and J usage is TRBJ2-1; 7 bases agree with TRBD1. V dropped 8 bases and J dropped 10; count of bases not matched to a gene: 11. The CDR3 extends over 13 amino acids. Germline CDR1 SGHTA, CDR2 FQGNSA.

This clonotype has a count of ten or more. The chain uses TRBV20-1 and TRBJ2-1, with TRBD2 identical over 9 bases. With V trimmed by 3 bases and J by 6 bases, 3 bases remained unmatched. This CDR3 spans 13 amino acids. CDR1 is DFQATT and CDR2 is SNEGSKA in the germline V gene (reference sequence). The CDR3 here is CSASPSGINEQFF. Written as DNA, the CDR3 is TGCAGTGCTAGTCCTAGCGGGATCAATGAGCAGTTCTTC.

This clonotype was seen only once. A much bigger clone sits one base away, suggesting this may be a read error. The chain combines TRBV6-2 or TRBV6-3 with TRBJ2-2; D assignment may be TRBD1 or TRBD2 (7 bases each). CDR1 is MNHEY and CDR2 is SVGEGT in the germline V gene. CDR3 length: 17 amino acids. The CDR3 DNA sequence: TGTGCCAGCAGGTTAGACGTAGGACAGGCCTTTCGCGGGGGGCTGTTTTTT. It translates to CASRLDVGQAFRGGLFF.

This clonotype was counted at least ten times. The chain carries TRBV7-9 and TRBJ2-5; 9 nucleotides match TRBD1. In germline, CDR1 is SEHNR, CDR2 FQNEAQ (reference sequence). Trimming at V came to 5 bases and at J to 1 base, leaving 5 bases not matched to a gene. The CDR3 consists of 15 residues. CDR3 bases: TGTGCCAGCAGCATCGTACAGGGGGCCCAAGAGACCCAGTACTTC. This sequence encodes CASSIVQGAQETQYF. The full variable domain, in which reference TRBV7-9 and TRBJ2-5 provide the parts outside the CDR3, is DTGVSQNPRHKITKRGQNVTFRCDPISEHNRLYWYRQTLGQGPEFLTYFQNEAQLEKSRLLSDRFSAERPKGSFSTLEIQRTEQGDSAMYLCASSIVQGAQETQYFGPGTRLLVL.

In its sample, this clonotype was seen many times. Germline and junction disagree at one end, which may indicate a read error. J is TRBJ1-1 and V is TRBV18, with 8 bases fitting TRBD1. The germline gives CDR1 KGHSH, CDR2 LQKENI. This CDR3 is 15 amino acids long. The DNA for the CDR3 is TGTGCCAACTCATCCTGGACAGGGATGAACACTGAAGCTTTCTTT. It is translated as CANSSWTGMNTEAFF.